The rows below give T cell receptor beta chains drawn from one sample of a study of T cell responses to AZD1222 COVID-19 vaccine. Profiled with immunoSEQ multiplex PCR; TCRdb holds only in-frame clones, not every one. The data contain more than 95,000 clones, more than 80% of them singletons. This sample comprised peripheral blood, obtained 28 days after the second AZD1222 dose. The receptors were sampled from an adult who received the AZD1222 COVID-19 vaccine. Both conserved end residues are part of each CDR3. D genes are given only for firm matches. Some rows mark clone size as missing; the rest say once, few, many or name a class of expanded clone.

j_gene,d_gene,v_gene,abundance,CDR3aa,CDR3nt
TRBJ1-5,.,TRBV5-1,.,CASSLGTDSNQPQHF,TGCGCCAGCAGCTTGGGTACAGATAGCAATCAGCCCCAGCATTTT
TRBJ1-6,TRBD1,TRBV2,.,CASSVGQGYNSPLHF,TGTGCCAGCAGTGTAGGACAGGGATATAATTCACCCCTCCACTTT
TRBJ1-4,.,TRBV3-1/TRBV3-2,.,CASSQRGPRGEKLFF,TGTGCCAGCAGCCAACGGGGACCTAGAGGCGAAAAACTGTTTTTT
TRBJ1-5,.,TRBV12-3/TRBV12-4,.,CASSSQIWPQHF,TGTGCCAGCAGCTCACAGATATGGCCCCAGCATTTT
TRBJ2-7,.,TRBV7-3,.,CASSLGSGSYEQYF,TGTGCCAGCAGCTTAGGCTCCGGCTCCTACGAGCAGTACTTC
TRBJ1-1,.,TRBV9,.,CASSVVIQGTEAFF,TGTGCCAGCAGCGTAGTCATCCAGGGAACTGAAGCTTTCTTT
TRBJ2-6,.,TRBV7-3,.,CASSLSTVVGRGSGANVLTF,TGTGCCAGCAGCTTATCGACGGTTGTTGGCAGGGGCTCTGGGGCCAACGTCCTGACTTTC
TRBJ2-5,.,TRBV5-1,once,CASSLPIGTQETQYF,TGCGCCAGCAGCCTGCCCATAGGAACACAAGAGACCCAGTACTTC
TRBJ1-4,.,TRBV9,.,CASSGDSATNEKLFF,TGTGCCAGCAGCGGCGACAGCGCAACTAATGAAAAACTGTTTTTT
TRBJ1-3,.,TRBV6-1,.,CASSVAASGNTIYF,TGTGCCAGCAGTGTAGCCGCCTCTGGAAACACCATATATTTT